This T cell receptor beta chain originates from a study of regulatory T cells in long-lasting Graves disease. This sample's time point: newly diagnosed GD, antithyroid drugs for less than 3 months. Following extraction of RNA from PBMCs, that RNA was used to make the TCR library. The CDR3 has 17 amino acids. With V trimmed by 4 bases and J by 2 bases, 12 bases remained unmatched. The germline V gene encodes CDR1 DFQATT and CDR2 SNEGSKA (reference sequence). This clonotype was seen at least ten times. CDR3 regions were amplified by Arm-PCR using iRepertoire HTBI primers to build TCR beta libraries. TCRdb ran MiXCR on the multiplex PCR reads and lists one entry per CDR3 protein. The sample shows roughly 420,000 distinct CDR3 sequences, roughly 15% of them seen only once. The data also belong to a second study, concerning T cells in Graves' hyperthyroidism and ophthalmopathy.

The TCR sequence derives from a woman in her 30s with Graves disease. The source was peripheral blood mononuclear cells (PBMCs), collected at new diagnosis, from a patient treated with antithyroid drugs. This chain joins TRBV20-1 and TRBJ2-3; TRBD2 agrees at 10 bases. The CDR3 DNA reads TGCAGTGCTACCCAGGGGCTAGCGGGAGTCCCCACAGATACGCAGTATTTT. Its translation is CSATQGLAGVPTDTQYF.